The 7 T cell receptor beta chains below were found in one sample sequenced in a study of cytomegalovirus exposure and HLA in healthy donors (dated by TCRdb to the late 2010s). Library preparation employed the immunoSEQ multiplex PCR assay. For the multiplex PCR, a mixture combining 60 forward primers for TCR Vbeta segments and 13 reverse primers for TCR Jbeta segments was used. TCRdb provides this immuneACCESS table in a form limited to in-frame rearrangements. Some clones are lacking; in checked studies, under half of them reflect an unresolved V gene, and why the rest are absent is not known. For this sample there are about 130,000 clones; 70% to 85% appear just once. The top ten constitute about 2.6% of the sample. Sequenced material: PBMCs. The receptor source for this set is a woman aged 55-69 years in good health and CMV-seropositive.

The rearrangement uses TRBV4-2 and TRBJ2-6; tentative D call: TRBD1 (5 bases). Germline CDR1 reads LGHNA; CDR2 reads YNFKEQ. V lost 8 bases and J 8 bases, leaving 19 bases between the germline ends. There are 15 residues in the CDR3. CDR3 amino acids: CASALKAAGTNVLTF. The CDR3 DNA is TGTGCCAGCGCGCTCAAGGCCGCAGGGACCAACGTCCTGACTTTC.

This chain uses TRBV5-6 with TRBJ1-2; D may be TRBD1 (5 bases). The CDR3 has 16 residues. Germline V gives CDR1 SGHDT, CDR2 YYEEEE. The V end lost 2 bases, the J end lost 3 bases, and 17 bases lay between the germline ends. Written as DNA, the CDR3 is TGTGCCAGCAGCTTTAATTATGGACAAAGGGACTATGGCTACACCTTC. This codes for CASSFNYGQRDYGYTF.

CDR3 region: CSVEWPGSYGYTF. For the CDR3, the DNA is TGCAGCGTTGAATGGCCGGGATCCTATGGCTACACCTTC. This chain connects TRBV29-1 to TRBJ1-2; no reliable D call. CDR1 is SQVTM, CDR2 ANQGSEA, per germline. The CDR3 sequence is 13 residues long. V was pared by 2 bases and J by 4 bases, with 11 bases between.

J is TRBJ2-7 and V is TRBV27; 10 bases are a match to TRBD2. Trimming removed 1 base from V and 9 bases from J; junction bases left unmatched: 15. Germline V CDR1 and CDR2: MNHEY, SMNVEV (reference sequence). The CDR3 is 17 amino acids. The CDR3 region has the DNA TGTGCCAGCAGTTTATGGATAGCGGGGGGCCCGGTGAGGTTGCAGTACTTC. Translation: CASSLWIAGGPVRLQYF.

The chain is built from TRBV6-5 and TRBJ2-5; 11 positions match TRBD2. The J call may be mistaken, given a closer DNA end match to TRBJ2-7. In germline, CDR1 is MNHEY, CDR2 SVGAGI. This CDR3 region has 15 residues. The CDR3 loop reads CASSSLGTSGYEQYF. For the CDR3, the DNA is TGTGCCAGCAGTTCACTAGGGACTAGCGGCTACGAGCAGTACTTC.

The CDR3 region is CASSVEQPNSPLHF. The DNA of the CDR3 is TGTGCCAGCAGCGTAGAACAGCCTAATTCACCCCTCCACTTT. V usage is TRBV9 and J usage is TRBJ1-6; D remains unclear. Germline V lookup: CDR1 SGDLS, CDR2 YYNGEE. Trimming took off 0 bases at V and 6 bases at J, with 7 bases between the two ends. The CDR3 has 14 amino acids.

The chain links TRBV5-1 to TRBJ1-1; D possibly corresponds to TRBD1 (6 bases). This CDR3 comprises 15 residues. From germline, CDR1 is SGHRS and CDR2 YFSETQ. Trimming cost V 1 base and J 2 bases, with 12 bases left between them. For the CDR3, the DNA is TGCGCCAGCAGCTTGAGCAGGGGAAGTAACACTGAAGCTTTCTTT. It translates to CASSLSRGSNTEAFF. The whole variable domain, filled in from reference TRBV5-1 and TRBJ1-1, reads KAGVTQTPRYLIKTRGQQVTLSCSPISGHRSVSWYQQTPGQGLQFLFEYFSETQRNKGNFPGRFSGRQFSNSRSEMNVSTLELGDSALYLCASSLSRGSNTEAFFGQGTRLTVV.